This T cell receptor (beta chain) was recorded in a study of beta chain features in type 1 diabetes. Reverse transcribing all isolated RNA meant expressed TCRB transcripts were sequenced. Sequencing used immunoSEQ multiplex PCR; TCRdb keeps in-frame clones, though not all of them. The table lists 350,000 to 450,000 clones, approximately 15% of them singletons. CD4+ naive, central memory, regulatory and stem cell-like memory cells were sorted via CD45RO/CCR7/CD25/CD127/CD95/CD27. This clone was detected a few times. The CDR3 runs 15 residues. What was sequenced was naive CD4+ T cells from blood. The V and J genes are TRBV21-1 and TRBJ2-1. TRBV21-1 is described as a pseudogene. This clonotype was sampled from a man aged 30 to 39 in good health. The CDR3 DNA sequence: TGTGCCAGCAGCAAAGCGGGTAGCTCCTACAATGAGCAGTTCTTC. Translating gives CASSKAGSSYNEQFF.